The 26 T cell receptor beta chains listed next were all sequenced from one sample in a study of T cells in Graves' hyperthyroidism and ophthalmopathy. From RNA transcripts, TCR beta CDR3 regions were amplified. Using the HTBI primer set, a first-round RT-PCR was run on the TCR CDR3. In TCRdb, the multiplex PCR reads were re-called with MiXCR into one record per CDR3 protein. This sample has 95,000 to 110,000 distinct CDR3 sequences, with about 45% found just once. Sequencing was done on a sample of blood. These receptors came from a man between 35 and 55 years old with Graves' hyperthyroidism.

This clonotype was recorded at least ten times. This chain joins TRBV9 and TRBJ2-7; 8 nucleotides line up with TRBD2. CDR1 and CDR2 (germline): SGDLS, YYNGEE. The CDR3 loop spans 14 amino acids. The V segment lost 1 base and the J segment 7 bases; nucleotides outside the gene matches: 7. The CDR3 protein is CASSVSGSIDEQYF. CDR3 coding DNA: TGTGCCAGCAGCGTAAGCGGGAGTATAGATGAGCAGTACTTC.

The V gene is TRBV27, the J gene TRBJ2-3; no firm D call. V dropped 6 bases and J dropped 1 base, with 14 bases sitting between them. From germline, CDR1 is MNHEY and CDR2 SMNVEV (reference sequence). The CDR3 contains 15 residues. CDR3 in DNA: TGTGCCAGCAGGCCGCAATTTTACCGCACAGATACGCAGTATTTT. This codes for CASRPQFYRTDTQYF.

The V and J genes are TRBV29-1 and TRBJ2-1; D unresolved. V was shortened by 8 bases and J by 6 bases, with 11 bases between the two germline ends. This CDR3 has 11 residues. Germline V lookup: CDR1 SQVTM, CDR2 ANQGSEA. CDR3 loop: CSQELLNEQFF. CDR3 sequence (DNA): TGCAGCCAGGAACTTCTCAATGAGCAGTTCTTC.

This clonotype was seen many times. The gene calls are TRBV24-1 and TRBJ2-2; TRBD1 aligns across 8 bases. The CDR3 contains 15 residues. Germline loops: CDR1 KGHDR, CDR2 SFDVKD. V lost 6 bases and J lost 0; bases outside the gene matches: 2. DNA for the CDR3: TGTGCCACCAGTCCAGGGGGCGCGAACACCGGGGAGCTGTTTTTT. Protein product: CATSPGGANTGELFF.

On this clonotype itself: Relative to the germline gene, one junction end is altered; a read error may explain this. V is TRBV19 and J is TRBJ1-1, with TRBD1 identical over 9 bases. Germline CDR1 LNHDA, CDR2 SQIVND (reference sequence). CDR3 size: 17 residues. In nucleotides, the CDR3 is TGTGCCAGTAGTATGGGACAGGGAGCTTTCATGAACACTGAAGCTTTCTTC. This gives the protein CASSMGQGAFMNTEAFF.

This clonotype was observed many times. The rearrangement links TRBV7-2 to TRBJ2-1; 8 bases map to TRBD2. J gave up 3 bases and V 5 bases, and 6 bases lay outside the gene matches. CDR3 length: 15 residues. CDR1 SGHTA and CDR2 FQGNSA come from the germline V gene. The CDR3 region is CASSVKSGGYNEQFF. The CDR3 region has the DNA TGTGCCAGCAGCGTGAAGAGCGGGGGCTACAATGAGCAGTTCTTC.

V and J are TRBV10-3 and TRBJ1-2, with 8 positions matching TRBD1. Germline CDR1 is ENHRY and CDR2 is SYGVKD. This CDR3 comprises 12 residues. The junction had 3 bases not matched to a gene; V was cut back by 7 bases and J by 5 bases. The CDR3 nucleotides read TGTGCCATCAACAGGGGGTGGTATGGCTACACCTTC. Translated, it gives CAINRGWYGYTF.

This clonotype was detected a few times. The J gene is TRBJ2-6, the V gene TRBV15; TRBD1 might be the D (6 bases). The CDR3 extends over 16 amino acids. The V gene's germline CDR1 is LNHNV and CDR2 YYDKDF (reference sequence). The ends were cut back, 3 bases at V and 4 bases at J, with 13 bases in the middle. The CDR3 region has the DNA TGTGCCACCAGCAGCTTACAGGGTTCCGGGGCCAACGTCCTGACTTTC. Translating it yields CATSSLQGSGANVLTF.

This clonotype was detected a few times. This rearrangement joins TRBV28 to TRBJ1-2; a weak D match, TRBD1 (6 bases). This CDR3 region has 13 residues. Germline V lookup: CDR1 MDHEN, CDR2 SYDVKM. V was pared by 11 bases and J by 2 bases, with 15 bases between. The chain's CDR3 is CAWSRQENYGYTF. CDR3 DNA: TGTGCCTGGAGTCGACAGGAAAACTATGGCTACACCTTC.

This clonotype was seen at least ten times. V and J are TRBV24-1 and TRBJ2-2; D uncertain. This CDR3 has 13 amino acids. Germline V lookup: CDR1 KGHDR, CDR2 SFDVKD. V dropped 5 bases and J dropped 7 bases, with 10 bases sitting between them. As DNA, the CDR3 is TGTGCCACCAGTGCCGGATCTTACGGGGAGCTGTTTTTT. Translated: CATSAGSYGELFF.

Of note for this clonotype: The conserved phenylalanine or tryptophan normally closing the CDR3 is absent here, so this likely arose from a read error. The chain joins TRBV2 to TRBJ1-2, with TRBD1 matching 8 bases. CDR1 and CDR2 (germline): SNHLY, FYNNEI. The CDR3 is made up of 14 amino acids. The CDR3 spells CASRPGQGGYGYTL. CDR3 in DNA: TGTGCCAGCAGACCTGGACAGGGTGGCTATGGTTACACCCTC.

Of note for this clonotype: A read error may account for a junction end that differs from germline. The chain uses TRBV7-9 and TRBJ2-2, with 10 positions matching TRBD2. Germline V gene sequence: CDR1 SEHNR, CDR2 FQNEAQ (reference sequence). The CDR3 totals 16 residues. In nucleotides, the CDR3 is TGTGCCATCAGCTGCGGACTAGCGGACAGCACCGGGGAGCTGTTTTTT. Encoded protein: CAISCGLADSTGELFF.

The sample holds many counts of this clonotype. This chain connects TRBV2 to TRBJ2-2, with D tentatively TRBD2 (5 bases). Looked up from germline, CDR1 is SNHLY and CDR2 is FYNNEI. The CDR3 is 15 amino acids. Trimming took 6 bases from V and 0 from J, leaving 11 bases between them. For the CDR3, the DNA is TGTGCCAGCAGCTTAGCGATTTCGAACACCGGGGAGCTGTTTTTT. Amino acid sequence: CASSLAISNTGELFF.

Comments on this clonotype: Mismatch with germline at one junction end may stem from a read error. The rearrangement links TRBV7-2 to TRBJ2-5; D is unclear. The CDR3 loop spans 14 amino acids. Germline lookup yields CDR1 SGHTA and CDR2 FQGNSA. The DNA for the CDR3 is TGTGCCAGCAGCTTAGTTTGGGCTGCAGAGACCCGGTACTTC. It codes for CASSLVWAAETRYF.

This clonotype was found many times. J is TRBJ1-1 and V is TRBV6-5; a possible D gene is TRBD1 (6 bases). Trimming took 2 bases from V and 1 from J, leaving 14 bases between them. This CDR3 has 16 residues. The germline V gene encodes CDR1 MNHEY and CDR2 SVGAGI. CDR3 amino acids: CASSYEGVVKNTEAFF. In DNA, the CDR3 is TGTGCCAGCAGTTACGAGGGGGTAGTTAAGAACACTGAAGCTTTCTTT.

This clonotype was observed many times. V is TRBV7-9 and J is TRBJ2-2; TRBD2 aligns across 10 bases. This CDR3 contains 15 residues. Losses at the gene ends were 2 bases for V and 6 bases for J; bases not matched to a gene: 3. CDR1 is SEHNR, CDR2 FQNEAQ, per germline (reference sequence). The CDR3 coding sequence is TGTGCCAGCAGCTTACTAGCGGGAGTACCCGGGGAGCTGTTTTTT. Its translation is CASSLLAGVPGELFF.

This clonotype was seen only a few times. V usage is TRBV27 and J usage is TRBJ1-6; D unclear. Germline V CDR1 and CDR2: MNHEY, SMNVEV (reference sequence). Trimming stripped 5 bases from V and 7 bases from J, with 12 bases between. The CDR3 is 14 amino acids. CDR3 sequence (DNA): TGTGCCAGCAGTCCAGACGGCGGAAATTCACCCCTCCACTTT. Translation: CASSPDGGNSPLHF.

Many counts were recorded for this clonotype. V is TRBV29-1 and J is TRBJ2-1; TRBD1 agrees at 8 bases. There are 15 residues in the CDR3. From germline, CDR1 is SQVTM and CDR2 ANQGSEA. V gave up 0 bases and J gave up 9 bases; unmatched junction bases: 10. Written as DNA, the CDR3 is TGCAGCGTTGAAGATCTCCGACAGGGGTCTGGTGAGCAGTTCTTC. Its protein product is CSVEDLRQGSGEQFF.

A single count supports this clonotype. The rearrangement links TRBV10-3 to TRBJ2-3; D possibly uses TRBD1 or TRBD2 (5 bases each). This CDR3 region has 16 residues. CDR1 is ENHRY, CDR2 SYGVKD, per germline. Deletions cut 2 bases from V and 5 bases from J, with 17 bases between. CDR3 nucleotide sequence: TGTGCCATCAGTGAGGGTTTGGGGGAGAGAGAAGATACGCAGTATTTT. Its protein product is CAISEGLGEREDTQYF.

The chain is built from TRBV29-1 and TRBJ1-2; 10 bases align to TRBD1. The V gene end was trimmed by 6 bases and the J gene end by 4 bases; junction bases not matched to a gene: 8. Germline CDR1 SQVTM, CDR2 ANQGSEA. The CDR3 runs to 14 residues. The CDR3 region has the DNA TGCAGCGTGAAGACAGGGGGCGGTGGCTATGGCTACACCTTC. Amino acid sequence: CSVKTGGGGYGYTF.

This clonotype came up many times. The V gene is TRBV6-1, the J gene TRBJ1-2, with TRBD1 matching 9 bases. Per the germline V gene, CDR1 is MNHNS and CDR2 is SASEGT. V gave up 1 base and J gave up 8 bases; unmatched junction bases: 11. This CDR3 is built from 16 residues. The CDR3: CASSEGGQGGLGGYTF. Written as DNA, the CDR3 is TGTGCCAGCAGTGAAGGGGGACAGGGTGGGTTAGGAGGCTACACCTTC.

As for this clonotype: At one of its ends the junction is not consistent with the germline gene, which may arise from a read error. CDR3 region: CASRASGGLNTGVLFF. CDR3 coding DNA: TGCGCCAGCAGGGCTAGCGGGGGGTTGAACACCGGGGTGCTGTTTTTT. The chain combines TRBV7-8 with TRBJ2-2; 11 bases map to TRBD2. Germline assignment: CDR1 SGHVS and CDR2 FQNEAQ. This CDR3 contains 16 residues.

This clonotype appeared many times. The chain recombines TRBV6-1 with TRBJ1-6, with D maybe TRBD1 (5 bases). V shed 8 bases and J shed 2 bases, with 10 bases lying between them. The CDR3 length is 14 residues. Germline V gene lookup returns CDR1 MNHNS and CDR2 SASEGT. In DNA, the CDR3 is TGTGCCAGCGGACCGGGACCCTATAATTCACCCCTCCACTTT. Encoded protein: CASGPGPYNSPLHF.

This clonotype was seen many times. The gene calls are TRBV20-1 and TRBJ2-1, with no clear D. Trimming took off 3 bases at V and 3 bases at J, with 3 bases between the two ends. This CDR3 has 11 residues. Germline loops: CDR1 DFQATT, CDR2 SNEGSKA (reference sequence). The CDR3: CSASVYNEQFF. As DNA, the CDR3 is TGCAGTGCTAGCGTCTACAATGAGCAGTTCTTC.

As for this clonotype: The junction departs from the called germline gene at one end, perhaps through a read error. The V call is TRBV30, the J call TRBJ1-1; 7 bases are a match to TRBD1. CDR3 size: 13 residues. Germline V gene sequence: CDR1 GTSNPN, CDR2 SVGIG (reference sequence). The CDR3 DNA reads TGTGCCTGGAGCAGGGGGGTGAACGCTGAAGCTTTCTTT. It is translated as CAWSRGVNAEAFF. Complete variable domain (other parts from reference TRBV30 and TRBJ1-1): SQTIHQWPATLVQPVGSPLSLECTVEGTSNPNLYWYRQAAGRGLQLLFYSVGIGQISSEVPQNLSASRPQDRQFILSSKKLLLSDSGFYLCAWSRGVNAEAFFGQGTRLTVV.

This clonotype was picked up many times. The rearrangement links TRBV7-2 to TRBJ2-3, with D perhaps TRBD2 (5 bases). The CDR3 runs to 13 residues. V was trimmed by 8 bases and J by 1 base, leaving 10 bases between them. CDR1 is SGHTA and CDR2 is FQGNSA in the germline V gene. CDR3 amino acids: CASGYGGTDTQYF. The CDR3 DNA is TGTGCCAGCGGTTACGGGGGCACAGATACGCAGTATTTT.